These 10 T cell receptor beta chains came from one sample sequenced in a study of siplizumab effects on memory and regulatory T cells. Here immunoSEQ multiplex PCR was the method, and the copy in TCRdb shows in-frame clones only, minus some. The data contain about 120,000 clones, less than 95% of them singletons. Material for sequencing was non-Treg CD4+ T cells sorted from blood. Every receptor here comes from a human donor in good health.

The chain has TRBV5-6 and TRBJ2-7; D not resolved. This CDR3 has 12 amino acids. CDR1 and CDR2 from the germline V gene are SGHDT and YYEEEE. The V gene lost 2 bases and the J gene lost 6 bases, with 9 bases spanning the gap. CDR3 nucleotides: TGTGCCAGCAGCTTAGGATCGGGCGAGCAGTACTTC. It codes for CASSLGSGEQYF.

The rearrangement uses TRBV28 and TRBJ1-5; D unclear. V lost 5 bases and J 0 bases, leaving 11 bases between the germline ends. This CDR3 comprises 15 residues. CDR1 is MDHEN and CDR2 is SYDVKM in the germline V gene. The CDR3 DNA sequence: TGTGCCAGCAGTCCCCGGGGTTATAGCAATCAGCCCCAGCATTTT. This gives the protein CASSPRGYSNQPQHF.

As DNA, the CDR3 is TGTGCCAGCAGTCGACAGGGGGAGGAAAAACTGTTTTTT. It yields the protein CASSRQGEEKLFF. The chain recombines TRBV27 with TRBJ1-4; 9 bases are a match to TRBD1. CDR3 size: 13 residues. Germline assignment: CDR1 MNHEY and CDR2 SMNVEV (reference sequence). Trimming removed 5 bases from V and 8 bases from J; junction bases left unmatched: 3. Complete variable domain (other parts from reference TRBV27 and TRBJ1-4): EAQVTQNPRYLITVTGKKLTVTCSQNMNHEYMSWYRQDPGLGLRQIYYSMNVEVTDKGDVPEGYKVSRKEKRNFPLILESPSPNQTSLYFCASSRQGEEKLFFGSGTQLSVL.

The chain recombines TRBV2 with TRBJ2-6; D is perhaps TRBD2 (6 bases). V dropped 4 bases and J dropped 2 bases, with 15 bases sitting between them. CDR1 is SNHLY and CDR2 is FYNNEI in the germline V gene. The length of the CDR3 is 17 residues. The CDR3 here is CASSAGSRRPGANVLTF. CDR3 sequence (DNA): TGTGCCAGCAGTGCCGGGAGCCGCCGTCCTGGGGCCAACGTCCTGACTTTC.

CDR3 in amino acids: CASSSTEGETQYF. As DNA, the CDR3 is TGTGCCAGCAGCTCTACAGAGGGGGAGACCCAGTACTTC. The chain is built from TRBV5-4 and TRBJ2-5, with D possibly being TRBD1 or TRBD2 (5 bases each). Trimming stripped 3 bases from V and 5 bases from J, with 11 bases between. Per the germline V gene, CDR1 is SGHNT and CDR2 is YYREEE (reference sequence). The CDR3 covers 13 residues.

CDR3 in DNA: TGTGCCTGGACTGCGGGTAGCGGGGAGCTGTTTTTT. It codes for CAWTAGSGELFF. This chain uses TRBV30 with TRBJ2-2; D may be TRBD2 (5 bases). Germline CDR1 GTSNPN, CDR2 SVGIG (reference sequence). Trimming removed 4 bases at V and 7 bases at J, with 10 bases between. This CDR3 region has 12 residues.

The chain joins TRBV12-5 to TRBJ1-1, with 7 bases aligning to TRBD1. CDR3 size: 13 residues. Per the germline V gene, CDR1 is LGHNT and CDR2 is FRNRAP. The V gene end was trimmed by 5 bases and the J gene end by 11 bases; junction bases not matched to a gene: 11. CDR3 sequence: CASGTWTGLSAFF. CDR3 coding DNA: TGTGCTAGTGGTACTTGGACAGGACTCAGCGCTTTCTTT.

The CDR3 bases are TGTGCCAGCAGCGTAGGGATCAGGGCCGTAGATACGCAGTATTTT. The encoded protein is CASSVGIRAVDTQYF. The chain has TRBV9 and TRBJ2-3; perhaps TRBD1 as D (5 bases). Between the trimmed V and J ends, which lost 0 bases and 5 bases, there was a span of 13 bases. Germline CDR1 is SGDLS and CDR2 is YYNGEE. The CDR3 consists of 15 residues.

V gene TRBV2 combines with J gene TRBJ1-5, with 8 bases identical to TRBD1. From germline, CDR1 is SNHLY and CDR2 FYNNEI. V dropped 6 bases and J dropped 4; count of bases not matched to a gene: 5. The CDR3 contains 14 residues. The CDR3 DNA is TGTGCCAGCAGCAGGGACAGGATGAATCAGCCCCAGCATTTT. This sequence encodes CASSRDRMNQPQHF.

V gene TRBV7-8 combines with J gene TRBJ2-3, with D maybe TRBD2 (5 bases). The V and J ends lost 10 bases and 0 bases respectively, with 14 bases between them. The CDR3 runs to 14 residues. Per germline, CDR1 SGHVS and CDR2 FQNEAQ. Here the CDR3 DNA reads TGTGCCACCTCGCTAGCATCTAGCACAGATACGCAGTATTTT. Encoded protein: CATSLASSTDTQYF.